This T cell receptor beta chain was observed in a study of OX40 agonist ivuxolimab in advanced cancers. Study-level results: Several nonresponders also turned out to have low normalized T-cell clonal expansion.

The CDR3 runs to 17 residues. The junction had 8 bases not matched to a gene; V was cut back by 4 bases and J by 2 bases. CDR1 and CDR2 from the germline V gene are SGDLS and YYNGEE. Data came from immunoSEQ multiplex PCR; TCRdb stores just in-frame clones and leaves some out. The table lists over 40,000 clones, 86% of them singletons. Collection of blood occurred at baseline, at cycle 4 day 1, and at cycle 7 day 1. This clone appeared once. Antigen: not known. The genes are TRBV9 and TRBJ2-7; 14 bases fit TRBD2. This material consisted of CD4+ or CD8+ T cells sorted from blood, taken in a trial of the OX40 agonist ivuxolimab. The clonotype originates from an adult with an advanced solid tumor such as melanoma, head and neck, liver or kidney cancer. DNA for the CDR3: TGTGCCAGCAGCTCTGGACTAGCGGGAGGACCGGCCTACGAGCAGTACTTC. Protein sequence: CASSSGLAGGPAYEQYF.